This T cell receptor (beta chain) was identified in a study of shared clonotypes between healthy human individuals. The CDR3 consists of 18 residues. CDR1 and CDR2 (germline): SNHLY, FYNNEI. V gave up 2 bases and J gave up 1 base; unmatched junction bases: 7. Profiling relied on immunoSEQ multiplex PCR, and the TCRdb table lists in-frame clones only, not all of them. The repertoire holds some 690,000 clones, with around 90% as singletons. The sample consisted of memory CD8+ T cells from PBMCs. The subset denotes: CD45RO+ cells pooled with CCR7-negative TemRA cells. The TCR comes from a man aged 18 to 29 in good health. Some clones in this sample may be carry-over from other donors' samples. The chain links TRBV2 to TRBJ2-1; 11 nucleotides line up with TRBD2. This CDR3 reads CASSERTSGSSSYNEQFF. The CDR3 coding sequence is TGTGCCAGCAGTGAAAGAACTAGCGGGAGTTCTTCCTACAATGAGCAGTTCTTC.